A single sample is the source of the 10 T cell receptor beta chains below, sequenced in a study of blood T cell repertoires in COVID-19. Measured with immunoSEQ multiplex PCR; TCRdb has only the in-frame clones, and not every one. The repertoire holds around 440,000 clones, with around 88% as singletons. Source material: peripheral blood. Receptor source: a woman between 50 and 59 years old with COVID-19, enrolled during active disease.

The sample holds one count of this clone. The rearrangement joins TRBV5-1 to TRBJ2-2; TRBD2 matches 7 bases. Trimming at V came to 1 base and at J to 4 bases, leaving 7 bases not matched to a gene. Looked up from germline, CDR1 is SGHRS and CDR2 is YFSETQ. The CDR3 loop spans 16 amino acids. This CDR3 is CASSLLGGGATGELFF. The CDR3 bases are TGCGCCAGCAGCTTGTTGGGCGGGGGAGCCACCGGGGAGCTGTTTTTT.

A remark on this clone: One end of the junction is discordant with germline, which a read error may explain. The V call is TRBV30, the J call TRBJ1-6; 7 bases are shared with TRBD1. CDR1 and CDR2 (germline): GTSNPN, SVGIG (reference sequence). CDR3 length equals 13 residues. The CDR3 region is CAWSRQGDSPLHF. The DNA of the CDR3 is TGTGCCTGGAGTCGGCAGGGGGATTCTCCCCTCCACTTT. Looking up the rest from reference TRBV30 and TRBJ1-6 gives the full variable domain: SQTIHQWPATLVQPVGSPLSLECTVEGTSNPNLYWYRQAAGRGLQLLFYSVGIGQISSEVPQNLSASRPQDRQFILSSKKLLLSDSGFYLCAWSRQGDSPLHFGNGTRLTVT.

This sequence joins TRBV27 and TRBJ2-2; D possibly corresponds to TRBD2 (5 bases). The V end was cut by 6 bases, the J end by 8 bases, with 16 bases between. Germline V gene lookup returns CDR1 MNHEY and CDR2 SMNVEV (reference sequence). There are 14 residues in the CDR3. For the CDR3, the DNA is TGTGCCAGCAGCATACGGGGTTGGTGGGGGGAGCTGTTTTTT. Translating it yields CASSIRGWWGELFF.

This rearrangement joins TRBV3-1 (or the pseudogene TRBV3-2) to TRBJ2-1; 9 positions match TRBD1. Germline assignment: CDR1 LGHDT and CDR2 YNNKEL (reference sequence). This CDR3 has 15 residues. Trimming removed 4 bases from V and 7 bases from J; junction bases left unmatched: 8. CDR3 bases: TGTGCCAGCAGCCGTCAGACAGGGGGATTGAATGAGCAGTTCTTC. Its translation is CASSRQTGGLNEQFF.

This chain connects TRBV7-2 to TRBJ1-3; TRBD1 is a possible D gene (5 bases). The CDR3 covers 15 residues. The germline V and J ends were trimmed by 0 bases and 0 bases, with 6 bases remaining between them. Germline CDR1 reads SGHTA; CDR2 reads FQGNSA. CDR3 loop: CASSLADSSGNTIYF. The CDR3 nucleotides read TGTGCCAGCAGCTTAGCCGACAGCTCTGGAAACACCATATATTTT.

The chain uses TRBV2 and TRBJ1-2, with a tentative D call TRBD1 (5 bases). V was trimmed by 6 bases and J by 3 bases, leaving 5 bases between them. There are 11 residues in the CDR3. Per the germline V gene, CDR1 is SNHLY and CDR2 is FYNNEI. The CDR3 here is CASSRDYGYTF. The CDR3 DNA is TGTGCCAGCAGCAGGGACTATGGCTACACCTTC.

The CDR3: CASSSTGILSGAPRELFF. The CDR3 coding sequence is TGTGCCAGCAGCTCTACCGGGATCCTTAGCGGGGCCCCACGGGAGCTGTTTTTT. J is TRBJ2-2 and V is TRBV7-7; 8 nucleotides line up with TRBD2. CDR3 length: 18 residues. Germline trimming cut 4 bases from V and 9 bases from J; bases unmatched to any gene: 19. Germline V lookup: CDR1 SSHAT, CDR2 FNYEAQ (reference sequence).

V and J are TRBV10-1 and TRBJ1-1; D may be TRBD1 (6 bases). Between the trimmed V and J ends, which lost 0 bases and 11 bases, there was a span of 10 bases. The germline V gene has CDR1 WNHNN and CDR2 SYGVQD (reference sequence). The CDR3 is made up of 12 amino acids. The CDR3 loop reads CASSESTGIAFF. As DNA, the CDR3 is TGCGCCAGCAGTGAGTCCACAGGGATTGCTTTCTTT.

The chain is built from TRBV12-3 or TRBV12-4 and TRBJ2-3; D is unresolved. V lost 6 bases and J lost 2, with 6 bases in between. The CDR3 consists of 12 residues. The DNA for the CDR3 is TGTGCCAGCAGAATAGCCACAGATACGCAGTATTTT. Translated: CASRIATDTQYF.

A single count supports this clone. This CDR3 is also generated by other DNA sequences in the sample. The V and J genes are TRBV5-1 and TRBJ1-6; D gene unclear. The V gene lost 4 bases and the J gene lost 0 bases, with 11 bases spanning the gap. CDR1 and CDR2 (germline): SGHRS, YFSETQ. The CDR3 contains 16 residues. CDR3 nucleotides: TGCGCCAGCAGCCTGGCGGGGAGCTCCTATAATTCACCCCTCCACTTT. As protein: CASSLAGSSYNSPLHF.